Following are 2 T cell receptor beta chains from one sample sequenced in a study of cytomegalovirus exposure and HLA in healthy donors. The PCR made use of 60 Vbeta and 13 Jbeta primers. Assay used: immunoSEQ multiplex PCR; TCRdb lists only in-frame clones, some missing. The sample records fewer than 120,000 clones, 76% being singletons. The material sequenced was PBMCs. Receptors originate from a man younger than 45 in good health and CMV-seropositive.

The chain joins TRBV28 to TRBJ1-1; 8 bases agree with TRBD1. The CDR3 is made up of 14 amino acids. CDR1 and CDR2 from the germline V gene are MDHEN and SYDVKM. The trim removed 6 bases at V and 1 base at J, leaving 4 bases unmatched. In DNA, the CDR3 is TGTGCCAGCAGCCTCGGACAGGGGAACACTGAAGCTTTCTTT. Amino acid sequence: CASSLGQGNTEAFF. Complete variable domain (other parts from reference TRBV28 and TRBJ1-1): DVKVTQSSRYLVKRTGEKVFLECVQDMDHENMFWYRQDPGLGLRLIYFSYDVKMKEKGDIPEGYSVSREKKERFSLILESASTNQTSMYLCASSLGQGNTEAFFGQGTRLTVV.

J is TRBJ1-5 and V is TRBV28, with a tentative D call TRBD1 (6 bases). V was cut by 10 bases and J by 3 bases, with 16 bases left in between. CDR1 is MDHEN, CDR2 SYDVKM, per germline. The CDR3 runs 14 residues. CDR3 amino acids: CATAKRQVNQPQHF. The CDR3 DNA is TGTGCCACGGCAAAAAGACAGGTCAATCAGCCCCAGCATTTT. Complete variable domain (other parts from reference TRBV28 and TRBJ1-5): DVKVTQSSRYLVKRTGEKVFLECVQDMDHENMFWYRQDPGLGLRLIYFSYDVKMKEKGDIPEGYSVSREKKERFSLILESASTNQTSMYLCATAKRQVNQPQHFGDGTRLSIL.